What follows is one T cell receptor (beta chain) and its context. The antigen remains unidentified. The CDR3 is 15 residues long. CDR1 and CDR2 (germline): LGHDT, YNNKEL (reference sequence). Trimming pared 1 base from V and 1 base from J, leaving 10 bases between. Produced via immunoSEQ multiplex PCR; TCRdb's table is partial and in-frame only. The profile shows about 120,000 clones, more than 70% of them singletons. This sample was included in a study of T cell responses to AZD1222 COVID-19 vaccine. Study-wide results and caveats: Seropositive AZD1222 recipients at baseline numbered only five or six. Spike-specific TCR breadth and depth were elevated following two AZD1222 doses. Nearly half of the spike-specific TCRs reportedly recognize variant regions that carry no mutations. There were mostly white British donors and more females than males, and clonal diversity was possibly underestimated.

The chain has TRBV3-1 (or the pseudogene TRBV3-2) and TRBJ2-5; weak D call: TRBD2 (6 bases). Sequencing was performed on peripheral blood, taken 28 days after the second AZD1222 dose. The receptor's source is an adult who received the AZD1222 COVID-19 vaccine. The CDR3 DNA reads TGTGCCAGCAGCCAAGGAATCGGGAGCCAAGAGACCCAGTACTTC. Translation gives CASSQGIGSQETQYF.